This T cell receptor (beta chain) was captured in a study of blood T cell repertoires in COVID-19. Clones were sequenced by immunoSEQ multiplex PCR, and TCRdb holds only the in-frame ones, with some missing. The sample contains roughly 350,000 clones, 70% to 90% of which appear only once. Input material: peripheral blood. This clonotype originated in a woman in her forties or fifties with active or convalescent COVID-19.

The CDR3 bases are TGTGCCAGCAGCGCCGGGATAGCGACCGGTTTGGGCTACACCTTC. This codes for CASSAGIATGLGYTF. The chain uses TRBV9 and TRBJ1-2; D is unclear. Trimming stripped 3 bases from V and 8 bases from J, with 20 bases between. In germline, CDR1 is SGDLS, CDR2 YYNGEE. This CDR3 spans 15 amino acids. The variable domain in full, completed from reference TRBV9 and TRBJ1-2, reads DSGVTQTPKHLITATGQRVTLRCSPRSGDLSVYWYQQSLDQGLQFLIQYYNGEERAKGNILERFSAQQFPDLHSELNLSSLELGDSALYFCASSAGIATGLGYTFGSGTRLTVV.